This T cell receptor (beta chain) was captured by sequencing in a study of CD8 T cells in ankylosing spondylitis. Study results and caveats: Seemingly distinctive of ankylosing spondylitis blood was a TCR beta motif formed by eight highly homologous variants.

This clonotype was detected only a few times. Its antigen is as yet unknown. From the 5' RACE reads, TCRdb called clonotypes with MiXCR, one entry per CDR3 protein. The sample has 400,000 or so distinct CDR3 sequences; 25% to 30% are singletons. Trimming took 2 bases from V and 4 from J, leaving 11 bases between them. This CDR3 has 15 residues. CDR1 and CDR2 (germline): SEHNR, FQNEAQ (reference sequence). The receptor's source is a male donor with ankylosing spondylitis. The V gene is TRBV7-9, the J gene TRBJ2-2; D gene unclear. Source material: blood, either unsorted or a sorted T cell fraction (not recorded which). The CDR3 DNA sequence: TGTGCCAGCAGCTTATCTCTAACGGGCACCGGGGAGCTGTTTTTT. Translated: CASSLSLTGTGELFF.